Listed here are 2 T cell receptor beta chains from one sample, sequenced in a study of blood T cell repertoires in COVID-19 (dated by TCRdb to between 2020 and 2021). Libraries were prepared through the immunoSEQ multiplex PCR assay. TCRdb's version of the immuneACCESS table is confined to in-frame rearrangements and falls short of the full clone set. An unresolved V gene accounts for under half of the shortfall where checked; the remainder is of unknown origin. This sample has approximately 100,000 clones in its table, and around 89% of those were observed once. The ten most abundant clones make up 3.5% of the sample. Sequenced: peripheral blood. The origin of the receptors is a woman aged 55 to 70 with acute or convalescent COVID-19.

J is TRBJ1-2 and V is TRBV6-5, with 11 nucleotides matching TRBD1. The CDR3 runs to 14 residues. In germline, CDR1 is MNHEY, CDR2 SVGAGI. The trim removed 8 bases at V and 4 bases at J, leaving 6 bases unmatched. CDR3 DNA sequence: TGTGCCAGCCTCAGGGACAGGGGGATCTATGGCTACACCTTC. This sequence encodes CASLRDRGIYGYTF.

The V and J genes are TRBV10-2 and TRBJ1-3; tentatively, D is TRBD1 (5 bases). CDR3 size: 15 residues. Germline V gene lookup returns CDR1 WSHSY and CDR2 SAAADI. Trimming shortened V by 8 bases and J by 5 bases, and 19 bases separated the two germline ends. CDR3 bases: TGCGCCAGCGGCGGGACTCCCCAGCCAAGAAACACCATATATTTT. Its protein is CASGGTPQPRNTIYF.